This T cell receptor (beta chain) was captured by sequencing in a study of blood T cell repertoires in COVID-19. A single count supports this clone. Germline V lookup: CDR1 MNHEY, CDR2 SVGAGI. The CDR3 has 15 amino acids. V was clipped by 5 bases and J by 1 base; unmatched bases: 3. Assay used: immunoSEQ multiplex PCR; TCRdb lists only in-frame clones, some missing. The table records 200,000 or so clones, around 80% of them present only once. This clonotype was sampled from a woman in her sixties who had recovered from COVID-19. The specimen sequenced was peripheral blood. The chain uses TRBV6-5 and TRBJ1-3; TRBD1 matches at 9 bases. The CDR3 nucleotides read TGTGCCAGCAGTCCCGGGACAGGGTCTGGAAACACCATATATTTT. Translating it yields CASSPGTGSGNTIYF.